This T cell receptor beta chain was captured by sequencing in a study of blood T cell repertoires in COVID-19. Study background: COVID-19 samples, acute and convalescent, were from the United States, Italy and Spain. The analysed material was cDNA or gDNA that came from T cells, B-cell-depleted T cells, or PBMCs.

CDR3 length: 14 residues. J gave up 2 bases and V 4 bases, and 2 bases lay outside the gene matches. The germline CDR1 and CDR2 sequences are MNHEY and SMNVEV (reference sequence). Original data processing: Estimated nucleated cell counts came from reference gene primer amplification. TCRdb's copy holds only in-frame clones and misses some; the assay was immunoSEQ multiplex PCR. D and trimming were read from the DNA, whereas the V and J calls and clone size are those reported in that table. Of under 300,000 clones listed, roughly 87% are singletons. The gene calls are TRBV27 and TRBJ2-7, with TRBD1 matching over 10 bases. The sample taken for sequencing was PBMCs or T cells enriched from blood (not recorded which). The receptor comes from a woman in her 30s with acute COVID-19. CDR3 nucleotide sequence: TGTGCCAGCAGTTGGGGACAGGGGCCCTACGAGCAGTACTTC. The encoded protein is CASSWGQGPYEQYF.